What follows are 6 T cell receptor beta chains derived from one specimen sequenced in a study of CXCR3-negative and CXCR3-positive naive CD8 T cells. With UMI labels, 5' RACE was used to prepare the TRB cDNA libraries. From the 5' RACE reads, TCRdb lists one entry per CDR3 protein and no DNA. The repertoire shows about 45,000 distinct CDR3 sequences; the top ten hold 2% to 2.5%. Sequencing input: naive CXCR3- CD8+ T cells from blood. Regarding subset: CD45RO-CCR7+CD27+CD95- naive CD8+ T cells lacking CXCR3 (TNR3-). Receptor source: a human donor in good health. Some clones in this sample may be carry-over from other donors' samples.

The CDR3 sequence is CSARDLAGLTSSEQYF. The chain recombines TRBV20-1 with TRBJ2-7; absent DNA, TCRdb's TRBD1 call cannot be checked. Per the germline V gene, CDR1 is DFQATT and CDR2 is SNEGSKA (reference sequence). The CDR3 is made up of 16 amino acids.

The rearrangement joins TRBV14 to TRBJ2-6. This CDR3 has 17 residues. The germline gives CDR1 SGHDN, CDR2 FVKESK. CDR3 sequence reads: CASSQDQGFSGANVLTF.

This chain connects TRBV27 to TRBJ2-1; the D call from TCRdb, TRBD1, cannot be confirmed without DNA. Germline loops: CDR1 MNHEY, CDR2 SMNVEV (reference sequence). The CDR3 length is 12 residues. The CDR3 loop reads CASSLSGDEQFF.

This chain uses TRBV4-1 with TRBJ2-2; TCRdb names TRBD1, which stays unverified in the absence of DNA. The germline V gene encodes CDR1 MGHRA and CDR2 YSYEKL. The CDR3 consists of 15 residues. CDR3 amino acids: CASSPRGFGTGELFF.

This chain uses TRBV4-3 with TRBJ2-1; TCRdb calls TRBD2, which cannot be checked without DNA. The germline V gene encodes CDR1 LGHNA and CDR2 YSLEER. The CDR3 has 16 residues. The CDR3 spells CASSQDLASGLNEQFF.

V gene TRBV6-4 combines with J gene TRBJ2-1; TCRdb gives TRBD2 as the D gene, but with no DNA this cannot be confirmed. CDR1 is MRHNA and CDR2 is SNTAGT in the germline V gene. CDR3 length equals 15 residues. The CDR3 sequence: CASSGLAGAIDEQFF.